A selection of T cell receptor beta chains follows, all from one sample in a study of regulatory T cells in long-lasting Graves disease. A single record per CDR3 protein comes from TCRdb applying MiXCR to the multiplex PCR reads. The sample includes a few hundred thousand distinct CDR3 sequences, 23% of them seen just once. Specimen: peripheral blood mononuclear cells (PBMCs), collected when the disease was refractory, from a patient treated with antithyroid drugs. The receptors were sampled from a female donor with Graves disease. Each CDR3 is given with its conserved first and last residue. Each record gives: clone size, J gene, D gene, V gene, CDR3 length, CDR3 protein, CDR3 DNA. D genes are given only for firm matches. Expanded clones are given a class, and other clones once, few, many or no size at all.

NA	TRBJ2-7	TRBD2	TRBV12-3/TRBV12-4	16	CASSPMWLAGAYEQYF	TGTGCCAGCTCACCGATGTGGCTAGCGGGAGCCTACGAGCAGTACTTC
NA	TRBJ1-1	TRBD1	TRBV18	14	CASIATEGATEAFF	TGTGCCAGCATAGCTACGGAGGGGGCAACTGAAGCTTTCTTT
NA	TRBJ1-1	NA	TRBV5-1	14	CASSLARSRGEAFF	TGCGCCAGCAGCTTGGCACGGTCTCGGGGTGAAGCTTTCTTT
NA	TRBJ2-7	TRBD1	TRBV29-1	16	CSVITLPGHRGYEQYF	TGCAGCGTAATTACCCTCCCGGGTCACAGGGGGTACGAGCAGTACTTC
NA	TRBJ2-7	TRBD2	TRBV20-1	16	CSANSPGGTSGNEQYF	TGCAGTGCCAACTCCCCGGGGGGGACTAGCGGGAATGAGCAGTACTTC
NA	TRBJ1-1	TRBD1	TRBV4-1	15	CASSSQDRGRTEAFF	TGCGCCAGCAGTTCCCAGGACAGGGGGAGGACTGAAGCTTTCTTT
many	TRBJ2-5	NA	TRBV12-5	12	CASGTGAETQYF	TGTGCTAGTGGGACAGGTGCAGAGACCCAGTACTTC
NA	TRBJ2-7	NA	TRBV28	14	CASSLDLVSYEQYF	TGTGCCAGCAGTTTAGATCTGGTCTCCTACGAGCAGTACTTC
few	TRBJ1-6	NA	TRBV30	14	CAWSVQLGTSPLHF	TGTGCCTGGAGTGTACAATTAGGGACTTCACCCCTCCACTTT
many	TRBJ2-7	TRBD2	TRBV6-1	14	CASSLRSGTYEQYF	TGTGCCAGCAGTCTGAGAAGCGGGACCTACGAGCAGTACTTC
many	TRBJ2-7	TRBD2	TRBV2	11	CASGSERELHF	TGTGCCAGCGGAAGTGAGCGGGAGTTGCACTTC
many	TRBJ2-2	TRBD2	TRBV29-1	14	CSAAREGLSGELFF	TGCAGCGCTGCGCGGGAGGGCCTTAGCGGGGAGCTGTTTTTT
NA	TRBJ2-7	TRBD2	TRBV28	15	CASRSTSGGVSEQYF	TGTGCCAGCAGGTCGACTAGCGGGGGAGTCTCCGAGCAGTACTTC
few	TRBJ2-7	NA	TRBV14	13	CASSQDLGSPEYF	TGTGCCAGCAGCCAAGATCTCGGCAGTCCAGAGTACTTC
many	TRBJ2-5	NA	TRBV7-8	15	CASSLARIKRETQYF	TGTGCCAGCAGCTTAGCACGGATCAAGCGAGAGACCCAGTACTTC
NA	TRBJ1-1	NA	TRBV19	16	CASSIDPGRRDTEAFF	TGTGCCAGTAGTATAGATCCAGGGAGGAGAGACACTGAAGCTTTCTTT
NA	TRBJ2-2	TRBD1	TRBV18	17	CASSPRSTGANTGELFF	TGTGCCAGCTCACCACGGAGTACAGGGGCGAACACCGGGGAGCTGTTTTTT
few	TRBJ1-1	NA	TRBV27	12	CASGTLNTEAFF	TGTGCCAGCGGAACCTTGAACACTGAAGCTTTCTTT
NA	TRBJ1-5	TRBD1	TRBV7-6	17	CASSRQGATTGMEPQHF	TGTGCCAGCAGCCGACAGGGGGCCACCACTGGAATGGAGCCCCAGCATTTT
many	TRBJ2-5	NA	TRBV12-3/TRBV12-4	13	CASSLTEQETQYF	TGCGCCAGCAGCCTGACAGAGCAAGAGACCCAGTACTTC
NA	TRBJ2-5	NA	TRBV6-2/TRBV6-3	17	CASSSGVSQFSQETQYF	TGTGCCAGCAGTTCCGGGGTGTCCCAATTCTCCCAAGAGACCCAGTACTTC
few	TRBJ1-1	TRBD1	TRBV27	15	CARRPSGTGKIEAFF	TGTGCCAGAAGACCGTCCGGGACAGGGAAGATTGAAGCTTTCTTT
many	TRBJ1-3	NA	TRBV12-3/TRBV12-4	15	CASSFGWEAGNTIYF	TGTGCCAGCAGTTTCGGTTGGGAGGCTGGAAACACCATATATTTT
many	TRBJ2-7	TRBD1	TRBV6-1	18	CASSKGQGIRVSSYEQYF	TGTGCCAGCAGTAAGGGACAGGGTATTCGTGTTAGTTCGTACGAGCAGTACTTC
NA	TRBJ2-1	TRBD2	TRBV12-3/TRBV12-4	15	CASTLTSGISNEQFF	TGTGCCAGCACCCTGACTAGCGGGATTTCCAATGAGCAGTTCTTC
many	TRBJ2-5	NA	TRBV29-1	14	CSVVRDFPFETQYF	TGCAGCGTCGTCCGGGACTTCCCCTTCGAGACCCAGTACTTC
few	TRBJ1-1	NA	TRBV7-3	15	CASSLSPAPYLEAFF	TGTGCCAGCAGCTTAAGCCCGGCTCCGTATCTTGAAGCTTTCTTT
NA	TRBJ1-2	NA	TRBV7-2	13	CASSLSQSYGYTF	TGTGCCAGCAGCTTAAGTCAGAGCTATGGCTACACCTTC
NA	TRBJ1-1	NA	TRBV25-1	15	CASSGASGIETEAFF	TGTGCCAGCAGTGGGGCCAGCGGGATCGAGACTGAAGCTTTCTTT
NA	TRBJ1-1	NA	TRBV6-2/TRBV6-3	12	CASSVWGPEAFF	TGTGCCAGCAGTGTTTGGGGGCCTGAAGCTTTCTTT
many	TRBJ2-7	TRBD2	TRBV28	15	CASSWGLAGYYEQYF	TGTGCCAGCAGTTGGGGACTAGCGGGGTACTACGAGCAGTACTTC
many	TRBJ1-5	TRBD1	TRBV20-1	15	CSAPQAGQGNQPQHF	TGCAGTGCCCCCCAGGCGGGACAGGGCAATCAGCCCCAGCATTTT
NA	TRBJ1-3	NA	TRBV12-3/TRBV12-4	15	CASSFRGATGNTIYF	TGTGCCAGCAGTTTTCGGGGGGCAACTGGAAACACCATATATTTT
many	TRBJ1-2	NA	TRBV28	13	CASNQSGVRGYTF	TGTGCCAGCAACCAATCGGGGGTTCGCGGCTACACCTTC